This is a list of T cell receptor beta chains from one sample in a study of T cells after somatic rescue of genetic block. Clones were read by immunoSEQ multiplex PCR, and TCRdb kept only the in-frame ones, dropping some. The repertoire holds about 88,000 clones, with about 90% as singletons. Material: peripheral blood mononuclear cells (PBMCs). The receptor source for this set is a woman aged 18 to 35. The conserved cysteine and the conserved F or W are not part of the CDR3 here.

len: 11
v_gene: TRBV7-8
j_gene: TRBJ1-5
CDR3aa: ASSLWGNQPQH

len: 13
v_gene: TRBV19
j_gene: TRBJ1-5
CDR3aa: ASKLDRYSNQPQH

len: 15
v_gene: TRBV5-1
j_gene: TRBJ2-4
CDR3aa: ASSSSPSGRAGNIQY

len: 13
v_gene: TRBV28
j_gene: TRBJ2-4
CDR3aa: ASSSRDREVNIQY

len: 14
v_gene: TRBV10-3
j_gene: TRBJ2-7
CDR3aa: AISERLAGAVYEQY

len: 12
v_gene: TRBV19
j_gene: TRBJ1-1
CDR3aa: ASSMREGTTEAF

len: 12
v_gene: TRBV18
j_gene: TRBJ2-1
CDR3aa: ASSPEGLAVEQF

len: 12
v_gene: TRBV29-1
j_gene: TRBJ1-4
CDR3aa: SVGEGSGGEKLF

len: 13
v_gene: TRBV7-2
j_gene: TRBJ2-7
CDR3aa: ASSLDRAVSYEQY

len: 13
v_gene: TRBV19
j_gene: TRBJ1-2
CDR3aa: ASSSRASSNYGYT

len: 10
v_gene: TRBV11-3
j_gene: TRBJ2-3
CDR3aa: ASSLAADTQY

len: 12
v_gene: TRBV10-2
j_gene: TRBJ2-1
CDR3aa: ASSESGSYNEQF

len: 11
v_gene: TRBV2
j_gene: TRBJ2-7
CDR3aa: ASAGTGAPEQY

len: 14
v_gene: TRBV6-5
j_gene: TRBJ1-1
CDR3aa: ASSYLGTVGNTEAF

len: 14
v_gene: TRBV15
j_gene: TRBJ2-2
CDR3aa: ATSRDFEGHAGELF

len: 12
v_gene: TRBV27
j_gene: TRBJ2-7
CDR3aa: ASSFFGGNYEQY

len: 12
v_gene: TRBV7-2
j_gene: TRBJ1-3
CDR3aa: ASVVIGSGNTIY

len: 13
v_gene: TRBV27
j_gene: TRBJ2-7
CDR3aa: ASSMPGVGFYEQY

len: 14
v_gene: TRBV28
j_gene: TRBJ2-1
CDR3aa: ASSLPPAEDYNEQF

len: 11
v_gene: TRBV7-2
j_gene: TRBJ1-4
CDR3aa: ASSLGRGEKLF